The 32 T cell receptor beta chains reported below all come from one sample, sequenced in a study of Ad26.COV2.S vaccination and SARS-CoV-2 variants (dated by TCRdb to the early 2020s). Receptor libraries were prepared by the immunoSEQ multiplex PCR assay. TCRdb holds this immuneACCESS table with in-frame rearrangements only. Some clones are missing; in checked studies, unresolved V genes explain under half, and the rest has no known cause. The sample table contains 320,000 or so clones; only one count was recorded for 90% of them. The top ten constitute 4.5% to 5.5% of the sample. Taken with the paper, the label for treatment or condition translates to: roughly 20 received Ad26.COV2.S at low or high dose, single or two shots; about 5 received placebo; per-sample allocation not given. Repertoires of vaccine and placebo recipients were sequenced from samples taken on day 63 after the first injection.

Source: peripheral blood, taken in a trial of Ad26.COV2.S vaccine versus placebo. These receptors were obtained from a person aged 18-60 years who received the Ad26.COV2.S COVID-19 vaccine or a placebo.

The table lists this clone with a few counts. The V and J genes are TRBV3-1 (or the pseudogene TRBV3-2) and TRBJ2-2; 8 positions match TRBD1. The J segment lost 2 bases and the V segment lost 6 bases, leaving 8 bases of the junction unmatched. Germline CDR1 is LGHDT and CDR2 is YNNKEL (reference sequence). This CDR3 has 16 amino acids. CDR3 in amino acids: CASSPLGQGNTGELFF. In DNA, the CDR3 is TGTGCCAGCAGTCCCTTAGGACAGGGAAACACCGGGGAGCTGTTTTTT.

The chain combines TRBV6-5 with TRBJ1-2; D is possibly TRBD1 (6 bases). CDR3 length: 15 amino acids. V lost 4 bases, J lost 6 bases, and 18 bases lay in between. Germline CDR1 and CDR2: MNHEY and SVGAGI. The CDR3 DNA is TGTGCCAGCAGTTCCGGGGGGGCGCGATATAATGGCTACACCTTC. Translating gives CASSSGGARYNGYTF.

Only one count was recorded for this clone. CDR3 amino acids: CASSRTSGDNEQYF. In nucleotides, the CDR3 is TGCGCCAGCAGCAGGACTAGCGGGGACAACGAGCAGTACTTC. The chain couples TRBV5-1 to TRBJ2-7; 12 bases map to TRBD2. With 4 bases clipped from V and 5 bases from J, the junction kept 4 bases outside the gene matches. This CDR3 spans 14 amino acids. CDR1 and CDR2 (germline): SGHRS, YFSETQ.

The chain employs TRBV15 and TRBJ1-5; no clear D gene. Trimming removed 0 bases at V and 1 base at J, with 7 bases between. CDR3 length: 15 residues. Germline V CDR1 and CDR2: LNHNV, YYDKDF (reference sequence). The CDR3 sequence: CATSREGGSNQPQHF. The CDR3 nucleotides are TGTGCCACCAGCAGAGAGGGTGGCAGCAATCAGCCCCAGCATTTT. Using reference TRBV15 and TRBJ1-5 for the parts outside the CDR3, the full variable domain is DAMVIQNPRYQVTQFGKPVTLSCSQTLNHNVMYWYQQKSSQAPKLLFHYYDKDFNNEADTPDNFQSRRPNTSFCFLDIRSPGLGDTAMYLCATSREGGSNQPQHFGDGTRLSIL.

The gene calls are TRBV7-2 and TRBJ2-4, with unresolved D. Germline loops: CDR1 SGHTA, CDR2 FQGNSA. Trimming removed 5 bases at V and 6 bases at J, with 11 bases between. The CDR3 has 13 amino acids. For the CDR3, the DNA is TGTGCCAGCAGCCAGGTCAGCCGAAACATTCAGTACTTC. Amino acids: CASSQVSRNIQYF.

The chain employs TRBV11-2 and TRBJ1-4, with 10 nucleotides matching TRBD1. The germline V gene has CDR1 SGHAT and CDR2 FQNNGV. This CDR3 has 15 residues. Unmatched junction bases numbered 4, after V lost 4 bases and J lost 5 bases. In DNA, the CDR3 is TGTGCCAGCAGCTCCTGGACAGGGGGAAATGAAAAACTGTTTTTT. Amino acid sequence: CASSSWTGGNEKLFF.

This clone has only one observation. The chain recombines TRBV7-2 with TRBJ2-3; 7 nucleotides align to TRBD1. J lost 0 bases, V lost 5 bases, and 2 bases had no gene match. The CDR3 is 14 amino acids. In germline, CDR1 is SGHTA, CDR2 FQGNSA. The CDR3 loop is CASSPGQSTDTQYF. The DNA of the CDR3 is TGTGCCAGCAGCCCGGGACAGAGCACAGATACGCAGTATTTT.

V is TRBV4-3 and J is TRBJ2-1, with 7 bases aligning to TRBD1. This CDR3 region has 12 residues. Trimming removed 4 bases from V and 8 bases from J; junction bases left unmatched: 2. CDR1 LGHNA and CDR2 YSLEER come from the germline V gene. Here the CDR3 reads CASSPQGDEQFF. The CDR3 bases are TGCGCCAGCAGCCCTCAGGGGGATGAGCAGTTCTTC.

This sequence joins TRBV7-9 and TRBJ2-1, with D possibly TRBD1 on 6 matching bases. The V end was cut by 5 bases, the J end by 6 bases, with 11 bases between. The CDR3 contains 13 residues. CDR1 and CDR2 (germline): SEHNR, FQNEAQ (reference sequence). The CDR3 nucleotides are TGTGCCAGCAGCCTGGGGGCGGGCAATGAGCAGTTCTTC. Amino acid sequence: CASSLGAGNEQFF.

The chain couples TRBV6-4 to TRBJ2-1, with no clear D. Trimming removed 10 bases from V and 5 bases from J, with 15 bases in between. The CDR3 runs 13 residues. In germline, CDR1 is MRHNA, CDR2 SNTAGT. The CDR3 is CATRKGWNNEQFF. For the CDR3, the DNA is TGTGCCACCCGTAAGGGTTGGAACAATGAGCAGTTCTTC.

The chain links TRBV6-5 to TRBJ2-2; D unclear. Germline V lookup: CDR1 MNHEY, CDR2 SVGAGI. CDR3 size: 12 residues. The V end was cut by 6 bases, the J end by 4 bases, with 6 bases between. CDR3 sequence (DNA): TGTGCCAGCAGGGATATCACCGGGGAGCTGTTTTTT. Protein: CASRDITGELFF.

As regards this clone: This CDR3 is also generated by other DNA sequences in the sample. The chain is built from TRBV9 and TRBJ2-2, with D unclear. The CDR3 spans 14 residues. Looked up from germline, CDR1 is SGDLS and CDR2 is YYNGEE. V was pared by 0 bases and J by 0 bases, with 3 bases between. The CDR3 coding sequence is TGTGCCAGCAGCGTAGACCCGAACACCGGGGAGCTGTTTTTT. Translated, it gives CASSVDPNTGELFF.

The chain employs TRBV5-1 and TRBJ2-5, with no clear D. The CDR3 is 14 amino acids. Germline V gives CDR1 SGHRS, CDR2 YFSETQ. V lost 0 bases and J lost 1, with 7 bases in between. The CDR3 spells CASSLEVTQETQYF. CDR3 nucleotide sequence: TGCGCCAGCAGCTTGGAGGTAACCCAAGAGACCCAGTACTTC.

This clone occurred a few times. The chain is built from TRBV19 and TRBJ1-5; D remains unclear. V was cut by 7 bases and J by 8 bases, with 12 bases left in between. This CDR3 has 12 residues. In germline, CDR1 is LNHDA, CDR2 SQIVND (reference sequence). CDR3 in DNA: TGTGCCAGTACCTTGGAGGGTAAGCCCCAGCATTTT. It is translated as CASTLEGKPQHF.

This rearrangement joins TRBV2 to TRBJ2-1, with D hard to call. Germline V gene sequence: CDR1 SNHLY, CDR2 FYNNEI. Trimming removed 4 bases at V and 6 bases at J, with 10 bases between. The CDR3 contains 13 residues. The CDR3 is CASSGPISNEQFF. DNA of the CDR3: TGTGCCAGCAGTGGCCCCATAAGCAATGAGCAGTTCTTC.

The genes are TRBV7-3 and TRBJ2-2; D is possibly TRBD2 (6 bases). The CDR3 contains 16 residues. Trimming took off 3 bases at V and 0 bases at J, with 11 bases between the two ends. Germline V gene sequence: CDR1 SGHTA, CDR2 FQGTGA. CDR3 sequence reads: CASSFLAGSNTGELFF. DNA of the CDR3: TGTGCCAGCAGCTTCTTGGCGGGGTCGAACACCGGGGAGCTGTTTTTT.

The V and J genes are TRBV5-4 and TRBJ2-2; D is possibly TRBD1 or TRBD2 (5 bases each). CDR3 length: 14 amino acids. CDR1 is SGHNT and CDR2 is YYREEE in the germline V gene (reference sequence). The ends were cut back, 4 bases at V and 4 bases at J, with 11 bases in the middle. The DNA of the CDR3 is TGTGCCAGCAGCATAGGGACCAGCACCGGGGAGCTGTTTTTT. Its protein is CASSIGTSTGELFF.

The rearrangement joins TRBV9 to TRBJ2-1; 9 bases map to TRBD2. The CDR3 runs to 14 residues. The ends lost 2 bases at V and 9 bases at J; junction bases unmatched: 6. Germline values: CDR1 SGDLS, CDR2 YYNGEE. In DNA, the CDR3 is TGTGCCAGCAGCGTGACTTCGACTAGCGGTGAGCAGTTCTTC. Residues: CASSVTSTSGEQFF.

This chain joins TRBV27 and TRBJ2-7; D possibly corresponds to TRBD2 (6 bases). The V and J ends lost 4 bases and 1 base respectively, with 14 bases between them. The CDR3 has 15 residues. Germline loops: CDR1 MNHEY, CDR2 SMNVEV (reference sequence). The CDR3 DNA is TGTGCCAGCAGTTCCGGGACTCAATCATCCTACGAGCAGTACGTC. It translates to CASSSGTQSSYEQYV.

The gene calls are TRBV7-9 and TRBJ1-1; D uncertain. The V and J ends lost 4 bases and 10 bases respectively, with 22 bases between them. This CDR3 has 15 residues. CDR1 SEHNR and CDR2 FQNEAQ come from the germline V gene (reference sequence). CDR3 in DNA: TGTGCCAGCAGCTCGGACGCAGGCTCCCTTCTCGGAGCTTTCTTT. Translated: CASSSDAGSLLGAFF.

The chain couples TRBV6-4 to TRBJ2-2; D gene unclear. The CDR3 runs 14 residues. Germline assignment: CDR1 MRHNA and CDR2 SNTAGT. V lost 6 bases and J lost 3, with 11 bases in between. The CDR3 nucleotides are TGTGCCAGCAGAGCAGGATTCGACACCGGGGAGCTGTTTTTT. Amino acid sequence: CASRAGFDTGELFF.

The chain combines TRBV4-3 with TRBJ2-1; D is ambiguous. Germline CDR1 reads LGHNA; CDR2 reads YSLEER. This CDR3 comprises 14 residues. The germline V and J ends were trimmed by 0 bases and 10 bases, with 13 bases remaining between them. Written as DNA, the CDR3 is TGCGCCAGCAGCCAAGATTATCTTTTGGCCGAGCAGTTCTTC. Protein: CASSQDYLLAEQFF.

This clone was observed a single time. This chain uses TRBV3-1 (or the pseudogene TRBV3-2) with TRBJ1-2; D gene unclear. CDR3 length equals 15 residues. Germline V lookup: CDR1 LGHDT, CDR2 YNNKEL (reference sequence). The V and J ends lost 0 bases and 6 bases respectively, with 14 bases between them. The CDR3 DNA is TGTGCCAGCAGCCAAGATTTTTCGGGATCTAATGGCTACACCTTC. As protein: CASSQDFSGSNGYTF.

This chain connects TRBV28 to TRBJ2-4; a possible D gene is TRBD2 (6 bases). Deletions cut 6 bases from V and 6 bases from J, with 12 bases between. The CDR3 is 13 amino acids. Looked up from germline, CDR1 is MDHEN and CDR2 is SYDVKM. This CDR3 is CASRQPRGNIQYF. The CDR3 DNA sequence: TGTGCCAGCAGACAACCGCGGGGAAACATTCAGTACTTC.

CDR3 loop: CASSLSGGGSDTQYF. Here the CDR3 DNA reads TGTGCCAGCAGCTTATCAGGGGGGGGATCAGATACGCAGTATTTT. This chain uses TRBV7-2 with TRBJ2-3; D possibly matches TRBD1 or TRBD2 (7 bases each). This CDR3 has 15 amino acids. Germline V gene lookup returns CDR1 SGHTA and CDR2 FQGNSA. V gave up 2 bases and J gave up 4 bases, with 13 bases separating them.

J is TRBJ2-2 and V is TRBV13, with 9 bases that match TRBD2. Germline loops: CDR1 PRHDT, CDR2 FYEKMQ (reference sequence). V was clipped by 4 bases and J by 6 bases; unmatched bases: 6. This CDR3 contains 15 residues. The CDR3 sequence is CASSSGLAGSGELFF. The CDR3, as DNA: TGTGCCAGCAGCTCGGGACTAGCAGGATCCGGGGAGCTGTTTTTT.

The rearrangement joins TRBV3-1 (or the pseudogene TRBV3-2) to TRBJ2-1; D not resolved. Germline-derived CDR1 and CDR2 are LGHDT and YNNKEL (reference sequence). V was clipped by 3 bases and J by 8 bases, with 20 bases between them. The CDR3 is 16 amino acids. CDR3 nucleotides: TGTGCCAGCAGCCATGATAGACTTTCCTGGGCCTATGAGCAGTTCTTC. Translating it yields CASSHDRLSWAYEQFF.

The chain joins TRBV5-1 to TRBJ2-7; 9 nucleotides line up with TRBD2. Looked up from germline, CDR1 is SGHRS and CDR2 is YFSETQ. V lost 4 bases, J lost 3 bases, and 8 bases stayed unmatched. This CDR3 has 15 amino acids. CDR3 nucleotide sequence: TGCGCCAGCAGCCCGGGGACTAGCATTTTCTACGAGCAGTACTTC. Its protein is CASSPGTSIFYEQYF.

The J gene is TRBJ1-2, the V gene TRBV16; D not resolved. The CDR3 sequence is 11 residues long. Germline V gives CDR1 KGHSY, CDR2 FQNENV. Trimming took 1 base from V and 3 from J, leaving 0 bases between them. The CDR3 nucleotides read TGTGCCAGCAGCCAATACTATGGCTACACCTTC. Amino acids: CASSQYYGYTF.

The gene calls are TRBV12-3 or TRBV12-4 and TRBJ1-2; a possible D gene is TRBD1 (5 bases). V dropped 2 bases and J dropped 2 bases, with 6 bases sitting between them. The CDR3 covers 13 residues. CDR3 DNA sequence: TGTGCCAGCAGTTTATGGGGGAACTATGGCTACACCTTC. Translating gives CASSLWGNYGYTF.

V usage is TRBV5-1 and J usage is TRBJ2-2; D gene unclear. Germline V CDR1 and CDR2: SGHRS, YFSETQ. Trimming left V 2 bases short and J 3 bases short, with 8 bases between. CDR3 size: 14 residues. CDR3 loop: CASSFYPYTGELFF. The CDR3 DNA reads TGCGCCAGCAGCTTTTACCCTTACACCGGGGAGCTGTTTTTT.

The V and J genes are TRBV11-3 and TRBJ2-3, with 8 bases aligning to TRBD2. CDR3 size: 16 residues. CDR1 and CDR2 (germline): SGHNT, YENEEA. Trimming cost V 4 bases and J 3 bases; bases outside gene matches: 9. The CDR3 nucleotides read TGTGCCAGCAGCTCCCACTTAGCGGGACCAACAGATACGCAGTATTTT. Translating it yields CASSSHLAGPTDTQYF.